This T cell receptor beta chain originates from a study of blood T cell repertoires in COVID-19. V gave up 5 bases and J gave up 7 bases; unmatched junction bases: 18. The V gene's germline CDR1 is SGHTA and CDR2 FQGTGA. The CDR3 length is 18 residues. Study processing details: The authors estimated nucleated cell counts from reference gene primer amplification. Sequenced by immunoSEQ multiplex PCR; TCRdb stores in-frame clones only, minus some. V, J and clone size are those of that table, while D and trimming were read from the DNA. The table has roughly 38,000 clones, roughly 80% seen once. The source is a man aged 80 or over with active or convalescent COVID-19. This sequence joins TRBV7-3 and TRBJ2-1; 9 bases are shared with TRBD2. Material for sequencing was peripheral blood. This CDR3 is CASSPGEGAGGPGNEQFF. CDR3 DNA sequence: TGTGCCAGCAGCCCGGGGGAAGGGGCGGGAGGGCCGGGTAATGAGCAGTTCTTC. The entire variable domain, with the rest obtained from reference TRBV7-3 and TRBJ2-1, is as follows: GAGVSQTPSNKVTEKGKYVELRCDPISGHTALYWYRQSLGQGPEFLIYFQGTGAADDSGLPNDRFFAVRPEGSVSTLKIQRTERGDSAVYLCASSPGEGAGGPGNEQFFGPGTRLTVL.